The clone carrying this T cell receptor beta chain was seen repeatedly, ten times or more. Antigen specificity is unknown. Carrying unique molecular identifiers, the cDNA also gained a universal primer site through template switching. MiXCR, run by TCRdb on the 5' RACE reads, gives a single entry per CDR3 protein. The sample gives about 250,000 distinct CDR3 sequences, around 8.8% of which show up once; over 2.5% is in the top ten. The V gene lost 4 bases and the J gene lost 6 bases, with 9 bases spanning the gap. Germline V lookup: CDR1 SQVTM, CDR2 ANQGSEA. The CDR3 has 11 residues. The sample originates from a study of identical twins. General study points: Excess twin sharing in beta out-of-frame sequences was weaker. Models underestimated how often monozygotic twins shared out-of-frame TCR alpha.

The data were also submitted as part of a second study, on yellow fever vaccine responses in identical twins.

Sample: CD8+ T cells sorted from blood. This sequence joins TRBV29-1 and TRBJ1-2; a weak D match, TRBD1 (5 bases). The TCR originated in a woman younger than 30 in good health. The CDR3 coding sequence is TGCAGCGTTGCGACAGAAGATGGCTACACCTTC. Translated, it gives CSVATEDGYTF. Looking up the rest from reference TRBV29-1 and TRBJ1-2 gives the full variable domain: SAVISQKPSRDICQRGTSLTIQCQVDSQVTMMFWYRQQPGQSLTLIATANQGSEATYESGFVIDKFPISRPNLTFSTLTVSNMSPEDSSIYLCSVATEDGYTFGSGTRLTVV.